The present T cell receptor (beta chain) was sequenced within a study of T-cell memory formation after mild COVID-19. The overall study: Among the donors, TCR clusters were largely specific to each donor.

5'RACE, which relied on constant-segment primers, yielded TCR alpha and TCR beta cDNA libraries carrying sample barcodes and UMIs. From the 5' RACE reads, TCRdb called clonotypes with MiXCR, one entry per CDR3 protein. This table has about 210,000 distinct CDR3 sequences, about 10% appearing once. Study-level results: Contracting CD4+ clones were located mainly in CM and EM, and CD8+ clones in EMRA. The appearance of some responding clones in pre-infection memory suggested that cross-reactive memory joined.

Germline values: CDR1 DFQATT, CDR2 SNEGSKA (reference sequence). The CDR3 contains 15 residues. With 0 bases removed from V and 7 bases from J, the gap between germline ends came to 16 bases. As regards this clonotype: Its antigen is unidentified.

The sequence was collected from a man between 18 and 35 years old who had mild COVID-19 (a few samples of this study predate the infection). Cell type and time point are not known. This sequence joins TRBV20-1 and TRBJ1-5; D call uncertain. The specimen sequenced was PBMCs or a T cell subset sorted from them (not recorded which). The CDR3 sequence: CSARDHSETAQPQHF. CDR3 DNA: TGCAGTGCTAGAGATCATTCGGAGACGGCGCAGCCCCAGCATTTT.